This T cell receptor (beta chain) was identified in a study of breast tumors, draining lymph nodes, adjacent tissues (dated by TCRdb to the mid-2010s). About the study as a whole: Breast cancer patients provided tumor, adjacent nontumor tissue and axillary lymph nodes, and the study compared the TCR beta repertoires across these three sources. The study aimed to assess the relationships and possible T-cell exchange between tumor, surrounding tissue and draining lymph node repertoires in human breast cancer.

The instrument was an Illumina HiSeq 2000. Multiplex PCR amplification was used to generate the TCR beta chain libraries. The amplified TCR beta chain products were analyzed by high-throughput sequencing. TCRdb trimmed the raw reads at Q25, called clones with MiXCR and kept productive beta chains. Entries are consolidated by CDR3 protein sequence, retaining the most common genes and DNA. The sample data list about 63,000 distinct CDR3 sequences, and around 60% of these were observed just once. The ten largest clones add up to 15% to 20% of the sample. Paper-wide results and their limitations: The conclusion that tumor T cells originate in lymph nodes was presented as consistent with a hypothesis rather than as directly demonstrated. In luminal-like breast cancer, tumor and nontumor tissue repertoires resembled each other significantly more than in basal-like breast cancer. Tumor T-cell repertoires showed less diversity than lymph node repertoires and more diversity than nontumor tissue repertoires, and tumor T-cell repertoires showed preferential V and J gene usage. The data were considered consistent with the idea that most tumor T cells come from the lymph node and then expand in tumor tissue.

Trimming takes 6 bases from V and 4 bases from J, and the germline ends sit 7 bases apart. The CDR3 starts with the cysteine, ends with the phenylalanine, and has 12 residues. Here the CDR3 DNA is all that survives: 36 bases in frame from base 1. Remarks on this clonotype: It lacks a known antigen. The sample holds no much larger clone one base away, and base qualities are not on file.

Here the chain combines TRBV12-3 or TRBV12-4 and TRBJ2-1; the D gene is perhaps TRBD1, from 6 matching bases. Material: breast tumor tissue. The sequence was collected from a female donor with breast cancer. Some clones in this sample may be carry-over from other donors' samples. The CDR3 here reads CASRGQYNEQFF. The sequence in DNA is TGTGCCAGCAGAGGACAGTACAATGAGCAGTTCTTC.